These T cell receptor beta chains were read from a single sample in a study of regulatory T cells in long-lasting Graves disease. Via MiXCR, TCRdb re-called the multiplex PCR reads, giving one row per CDR3 protein. This table has 450,000 to 600,000 distinct CDR3 sequences, around 16% appearing once. The sample also formed part of further work on T cells in Graves' hyperthyroidism and ophthalmopathy.

The sequencing here drew on peripheral blood mononuclear cells (PBMCs), taken at new diagnosis, from a patient treated with antithyroid drugs. These TCRs come from a man between 40 and 49 years old with Graves disease. Each CDR3 is given with its conserved first and last residue. The D gene is left open where the match is weak. Where a row states a size, it is once, few, many or the class of an expanded clone; other rows omit it.

DNA: TGTGCCAGCAGCCTTTCGACTAGCGGGAGGAGCTCCTACAATGAGCAGTTCTTC
CDR3: CASSLSTSGRSSYNEQFF
J: TRBJ2-1
size: many
D: TRBD2
V: TRBV11-2

DNA: TGTGCCAGCAGCTTATTAGGGATAAGAGATACGCAGTATTTT
CDR3: CASSLLGIRDTQYF
J: TRBJ2-3
size: many
D: NA
V: TRBV7-3

DNA: TGTGCCAGCAGCCAAGATTTGAATGCGGGCACTGAAGCTTTCTTT
CDR3: CASSQDLNAGTEAFF
J: TRBJ1-1
size: many
D: NA
V: TRBV3-1

DNA: TGTGCCAGCAGTGACAGCGGGAGTTATGATACGCAGTATTTT
CDR3: CASSDSGSYDTQYF
J: TRBJ2-3
size: many
D: TRBD2
V: TRBV6-1

DNA: TGCAGTGCTAGAGATGGGACAGGTTCCTCCTACGAGCAGTACTTC
CDR3: CSARDGTGSSYEQYF
J: TRBJ2-7
size: NA
D: TRBD1
V: TRBV20-1

DNA: TGCAGCGGCCGCTTTCTGGACAGTGAAGCTTTCTTT
CDR3: CSGRFLDSEAFF
J: TRBJ1-1
size: NA
D: NA
V: TRBV29-1

DNA: TGTGCCAGCAGCTTGAACAGGAAGTTAGGCTACACCTTC
CDR3: CASSLNRKLGYTF
J: TRBJ1-2
size: NA
D: NA
V: TRBV5-4

DNA: TGCAGTGTCCGGAAGGAGTCGTCCTACGAGCAGTACTTC
CDR3: CSVRKESSYEQYF
J: TRBJ2-7
size: many
D: NA
V: TRBV20-1

DNA: TGTGCCAGCAGACGCGGGGGACAGGGGCTGGGTGAGACCCAGTACTTC
CDR3: CASRRGGQGLGETQYF
J: TRBJ2-5
size: few
D: TRBD1
V: TRBV7-9

DNA: TGTGCCAGCAGCCAAGACGGGCCCTACGAGCAGTACTTC
CDR3: CASSQDGPYEQYF
J: TRBJ2-7
size: many
D: NA
V: TRBV3-1

DNA: TGTGCCAGCACCCAAGGAAACACCGGGGAGCTGTTTTTT
CDR3: CASTQGNTGELFF
J: TRBJ2-2
size: many
D: NA
V: TRBV2

DNA: TGTGCCAGCAGAAAAGGGGCAGGGCGACATGAAAAACTGTTTTTT
CDR3: CASRKGAGRHEKLFF
J: TRBJ1-4
size: NA
D: NA
V: TRBV7-2

DNA: TGTGCCTGGATCACCGGGACGGGCTTAAGTGGAAACACCATATATTTT
CDR3: CAWITGTGLSGNTIYF
J: TRBJ1-3
size: few
D: NA
V: TRBV30

DNA: TGCAGCGTTGAAAGTAGCTCCTACGAGCAGTACTTC
CDR3: CSVESSSYEQYF
J: TRBJ2-7
size: few
D: NA
V: TRBV29-1

DNA: TGTGCCATCAGCGAGACTAGCGGGAGGGCCTTGAGCTCCTACGAGCAGTACTTC
CDR3: CAISETSGRALSSYEQYF
J: TRBJ2-7
size: many
D: TRBD2
V: TRBV10-3

DNA: TGTGCCAGCAGTTCGAGGGGGTGGACCCAGTACTTC
CDR3: CASSSRGWTQYF
J: TRBJ2-5
size: many
D: NA
V: TRBV28

DNA: TGTGCCACCAGTGACCCCGGGACTCCCCTTCAAGAGACCCAGTACTTC
CDR3: CATSDPGTPLQETQYF
J: TRBJ2-5
size: NA
D: NA
V: TRBV24-1

DNA: TGTGCCAGCAGTTACATGTCGGCGTTAGCTCGCGAGCAGTACTTC
CDR3: CASSYMSALAREQYF
J: TRBJ2-7
size: many
D: NA
V: TRBV6-5

DNA: TGTGCCAGCAGCGTAGATGTAGGGAGGTCCTACGAGCAGTACTTC
CDR3: CASSVDVGRSYEQYF
J: TRBJ2-7
size: NA
D: NA
V: TRBV9

DNA: TGTGCCAGTACTGCAGGGTTTTGGACTGAAGCTTTCTTT
CDR3: CASTAGFWTEAFF
J: TRBJ1-1
size: few
D: NA
V: TRBV19

DNA: TGTGCCAGCAGTGACGGCAGGGGGACGGAGACCCAGTACTTC
CDR3: CASSDGRGTETQYF
J: TRBJ2-5
size: many
D: TRBD1
V: TRBV2

DNA: TGTGCCGGCAGCTTAGCCCCTGACGGGCGGGATACGCAGTATTTT
CDR3: CAGSLAPDGRDTQYF
J: TRBJ2-3
size: few
D: NA
V: TRBV7-9

DNA: TGTGCCAGCAGCCCCAGGCGGGGATCAGGCAATCAGCCCCAGCATTTT
CDR3: CASSPRRGSGNQPQHF
J: TRBJ1-5
size: NA
D: NA
V: TRBV7-8

DNA: TGTGCCAGCAGCCCCGGACTAGCGGGAGACCAAAGGGAGCAGTACTTC
CDR3: CASSPGLAGDQREQYF
J: TRBJ2-7
size: many
D: TRBD2
V: TRBV5-1

DNA: TGCAGTGCTAGACACGGGACACGCTCCTACAATGAGCAGTTCTTC
CDR3: CSARHGTRSYNEQFF
J: TRBJ2-1
size: NA
D: NA
V: TRBV20-1

DNA: TGCGCCAGCACCGGCAACTATGGCTACACCTTC
CDR3: CASTGNYGYTF
J: TRBJ1-2
size: few
D: NA
V: TRBV10-2

DNA: TGTGCCAGCAGCGAGACAGTTAACACTGAAGCTTTCTTT
CDR3: CASSETVNTEAFF
J: TRBJ1-1
size: many
D: NA
V: TRBV6-1

DNA: TGTGCCAGCAGCCCGCCTGGGCAGCGCTACGAGCAGTACTTC
CDR3: CASSPPGQRYEQYF
J: TRBJ2-7
size: few
D: NA
V: TRBV14

DNA: TGCAGCGTTGAGGGTCGGCAGGGGGGCTCCTACGAGCAGTACTTC
CDR3: CSVEGRQGGSYEQYF
J: TRBJ2-7
size: many
D: NA
V: TRBV29-1

DNA: TGTGCCAGCAGCCATGAGCAGTTCTTC
CDR3: CASSHEQFF
J: TRBJ2-1
size: NA
D: NA
V: TRBV9

DNA: TGTGCCAGCAGCTTAGCGGGCAACTCCCCCTACAATGAGCAGTTCTTC
CDR3: CASSLAGNSPYNEQFF
J: TRBJ2-1
size: many
D: NA
V: TRBV7-6

DNA: TGTGCCAGCAGCCAAGTCTGGGGGGGAGGGCCCTCCAATGAGCAGTTCTTC
CDR3: CASSQVWGGGPSNEQFF
J: TRBJ2-1
size: few
D: TRBD2
V: TRBV3-1

DNA: TGTGCCAGCAGCCCCAGCGGGAGTATCAAAGAGACCCAGTACTTC
CDR3: CASSPSGSIKETQYF
J: TRBJ2-5
size: many
D: TRBD2
V: TRBV12-3/TRBV12-4

DNA: TGTGCCAGCAGTGGGGACAGGACCTACAATGAGCAGTTCTTC
CDR3: CASSGDRTYNEQFF
J: TRBJ2-1
size: many
D: TRBD1
V: TRBV2

DNA: TGTGCCAGCAGCTTCGGGGACACCGACGTCTATGGCTACGCCTTC
CDR3: CASSFGDTDVYGYAF
J: TRBJ1-2
size: few
D: NA
V: TRBV5-5

DNA: TGTGCCAGCAGCGCCTCTAGCGACCAAAGTGGGTTCTTC
CDR3: CASSASSDQSGFF
J: TRBJ2-1
size: NA
D: NA
V: TRBV11-2

DNA: TGTACCAGCAGGCAGGGGTTTTCCGACGAGCAGTACTTC
CDR3: CTSRQGFSDEQYF
J: TRBJ2-7
size: few
D: NA
V: TRBV28

DNA: TGCAGCGTCGGGGACGGTCGAAACATTCAGTACTTC
CDR3: CSVGDGRNIQYF
J: TRBJ2-4
size: many
D: NA
V: TRBV29-1

DNA: TGCAGTGCTATTTCGAGAGGGAGGGGTTTGGATGAGCAGTTCTTC
CDR3: CSAISRGRGLDEQFF
J: TRBJ2-1
size: few
D: TRBD2
V: TRBV20-1

DNA: TGTGCCAGCAGCCCTCAGGGGGGTTTTCAGCCCCAGCATTTT
CDR3: CASSPQGGFQPQHF
J: TRBJ1-5
size: NA
D: TRBD1
V: TRBV12-3/TRBV12-4

DNA: TGTGCCAGCAGACCTCTCGGGAGGGCCTCAGATACGCAGTATTTT
CDR3: CASRPLGRASDTQYF
J: TRBJ2-3
size: many
D: TRBD2
V: TRBV12-3/TRBV12-4

DNA: TGTGCCAGCAGCTTAGCAGACGGAAGCACAGATACGCAGTATTTT
CDR3: CASSLADGSTDTQYF
J: TRBJ2-3
size: few
D: NA
V: TRBV7-6

DNA: TGCAGTGCTGGAAAAGCACGAGAGACCCAGTACTTC
CDR3: CSAGKARETQYF
J: TRBJ2-5
size: NA
D: NA
V: TRBV20-1

DNA: TGTGCCATCTCAGATACGCAGTATTTT
CDR3: CAISDTQYF
J: TRBJ2-3
size: NA
D: NA
V: TRBV5-1

DNA: TGTGCCAGCTCTCAGGACAGGGGTTATCAGCCCCAGCATTTT
CDR3: CASSQDRGYQPQHF
J: TRBJ1-5
size: few
D: TRBD1
V: TRBV18

DNA: TGTGCCAGCAGGCCTCCTTCAGGGAGGCAAGAGACCCAGTACTTC
CDR3: CASRPPSGRQETQYF
J: TRBJ2-5
size: few
D: NA
V: TRBV6-1

DNA: TGTGCCAGCAGCCCTGTGGGTAGCGAGATCTACGAGCAGTACTTC
CDR3: CASSPVGSEIYEQYF
J: TRBJ2-7
size: many
D: NA
V: TRBV11-2

DNA: TGTGCCAGCAGTTACTCGGGGCTAGCGGGAGAAAAGTACTTC
CDR3: CASSYSGLAGEKYF
J: TRBJ2-7
size: NA
D: TRBD2
V: TRBV6-5

DNA: TGTGCCAGCAGCTTAGGGGGACGTAGTGGTGAGCAGTTCTTC
CDR3: CASSLGGRSGEQFF
J: TRBJ2-1
size: many
D: NA
V: TRBV7-8

DNA: TGCGCCAGCAGCCAAGGAGGGACAGGGGGCTTCTCTGGAAACACCATATATTTT
CDR3: CASSQGGTGGFSGNTIYF
J: TRBJ1-3
size: few
D: TRBD1
V: TRBV4-1

DNA: TGCAGTGCTAGAGATACGGCGGGGAGCTCCTACGAGCAGTACTTC
CDR3: CSARDTAGSSYEQYF
J: TRBJ2-7
size: many
D: NA
V: TRBV20-1

DNA: TGTGCCAGCAGTTTATCTTATTACACAGATACGCAGTATTTT
CDR3: CASSLSYYTDTQYF
J: TRBJ2-3
size: many
D: NA
V: TRBV27

DNA: TGCGCCAGCAGCTTGGTAGCGGGAGGTACCTACGGGCAGTACTTC
CDR3: CASSLVAGGTYGQYF
J: TRBJ2-7
size: many
D: TRBD2
V: TRBV5-1

DNA: TGCAGCGTTGAGGTTTGGACCGGGCGGTACGAGCAGTACTTC
CDR3: CSVEVWTGRYEQYF
J: TRBJ2-7
size: few
D: NA
V: TRBV29-1